This TCR beta chain was obtained from a study of blood T cell repertoires in COVID-19. Looking at the study overall: Samples of COVID-19 (acute and convalescent) were obtained from the United States, Italy and Spain.

Original analysis: The assay estimated nucleated cells by amplifying reference gene primers. Method: immunoSEQ multiplex PCR; TCRdb's copy keeps in-frame clones and lacks some. V and J calls plus clone size are reproduced from that table; the DNA served to infer D and trimming. There are about 99,000 clones in the sample; about 80% occur only once, and 9.5% to 15% lies in the top ten. The TCR originated in a human donor in a cohort sampled during active COVID-19. The sequencing input was peripheral blood.

CDR3 in DNA: TGTGCCAGCAGTAACAGGGGTCTGTGGGAGCAGTTCTTC. Its translation is CASSNRGLWEQFF. The rearrangement uses TRBV2 and TRBJ2-1, with 7 bases matching TRBD1. The CDR3 consists of 13 residues. Germline-derived CDR1 and CDR2 are SNHLY and FYNNEI. J lost 10 bases, V lost 5 bases, and 8 bases had no gene match.